The clone carrying this T cell receptor (beta chain) was detected ten times or more. The data were taken from a study of neurological immune-mediated disorders. The authors produced cDNA by 5'RACE using 10-nucleotide random UMIs. Using its own MiXCR run on the 5' RACE reads, TCRdb lists one record per CDR3 protein. The table records some 33,000 distinct CDR3 sequences, approximately 1.5% of them present only once. CDR3 length: 13 residues. V lost 3 bases and J lost 2, with 8 bases in between. Germline V gene data show CDR1 as MNHEY and CDR2 as SMNVEV (reference sequence). The sequenced sample consisted of PBMCs. This clonotype was sampled from a woman in her twenties or thirties with multiple sclerosis. V and J are TRBV27 and TRBJ2-7; D assignment may be TRBD1 or TRBD2 (5 bases each). Here the CDR3 reads CASSFKGPYEQYF. The CDR3, as DNA: TGTGCCAGCAGTTTTAAGGGACCCTACGAGCAGTACTTC.